The clone carrying this T cell receptor beta chain was counted once. Clones were read by immunoSEQ multiplex PCR, and TCRdb kept only the in-frame ones, dropping some. The sample carries about 85,000 clones, roughly nine tenths recorded once. These data originate in a study of control samples from healthy donors and cancer patients. Germline V gene lookup returns CDR1 SGHDT and CDR2 YYEEEE. The CDR3 runs to 14 residues. Losses at the gene ends were 7 bases for V and 7 bases for J; bases not matched to a gene: 11. The source of this sequence is a woman between 55 and 75 years old in good health. The specimen sequenced was blood. V and J are TRBV5-6 and TRBJ2-3; 8 bases are shared with TRBD1. In nucleotides, the CDR3 is TGTGCCAGCGGTAGCAGGGGGCGCATCAATACGCAGTATTTT. This translates into CASGSRGRINTQYF.